The 27 T cell receptor beta chains listed next were all sequenced from one sample in a study of shared clonotypes between healthy human individuals. Libraries were prepared by immunoSEQ multiplex PCR; TCRdb keeps only in-frame clonotypes and omits some of them. The table includes some 490,000 clones, about 84% detected once. Sequencing was done on a sample of PBMCs. The receptors were gathered from a woman between 35 and 50 years old in good health. Some clones in this sample may be carry-over from other donors' samples.

The rearrangement uses TRBV5-4 and TRBJ1-1, with D possibly matching TRBD1 (5 bases). Germline V CDR1 and CDR2: SGHNT, YYREEE (reference sequence). This CDR3 is 15 amino acids long. V was trimmed by 4 bases and J by 1 base, leaving 14 bases between them. CDR3 sequence: CASSHRRTGNTEAFF. CDR3 DNA: TGTGCCAGCAGCCACAGGAGAACAGGGAACACTGAAGCTTTCTTT.

As to this clone: The likely explanation is a read error, given a far larger clone one base away. The genes are TRBV7-9 and TRBJ2-5; 9 bases are shared with TRBD2. Germline V gene lookup returns CDR1 SEHNR and CDR2 FQNEAQ (reference sequence). This CDR3 spans 14 amino acids. The CDR3 here is CTSSLAGAGETQYF. The CDR3 nucleotides read TGTACCAGCAGCTTAGCGGGGGCCGGGGAGACCCAGTACTTC.

This chain links TRBV9 with TRBJ2-3, with 12 bases lining up with TRBD2. The V gene's germline CDR1 is SGDLS and CDR2 YYNGEE. The ends lost 4 bases at V and 6 bases at J; junction bases unmatched: 9. The CDR3 has 16 amino acids. This chain's CDR3 is CASSPGGTSGRDTQYF. CDR3 in DNA: TGTGCCAGCAGCCCAGGGGGCACTAGCGGGAGGGATACGCAGTATTTT.

The chain joins TRBV2 to TRBJ1-4, with no clear D. CDR3 length: 14 amino acids. Trimming stripped 2 bases from V and 8 bases from J, with 12 bases between. CDR1 and CDR2 (germline): SNHLY, FYNNEI. The chain's CDR3 is CASSEFEGVEKLFF. The DNA of the CDR3 is TGTGCCAGCAGTGAATTTGAGGGTGTCGAAAAACTGTTTTTT. Combining the CDR3 with reference TRBV2 and TRBJ1-4 gives the whole variable domain EPEVTQTPSHQVTQMGQEVILRCVPISNHLYFYWYRQILGQKVEFLVSFYNNEISEKSEIFDDQFSVERPDGSNFTLKIRSTKLEDSAMYFCASSEFEGVEKLFFGSGTQLSVL.

The J gene is TRBJ2-5, the V gene TRBV5-4, with 9 nucleotides matching TRBD1. The J call could be wrong; TRBJ2-7 is a better fit for the DNA end. The germline gives CDR1 SGHNT, CDR2 YYREEE (reference sequence). This CDR3 is built from 15 residues. The chain's CDR3 is CASSSRTGETYEQYF. The CDR3 DNA is TGTGCCAGCAGCTCGAGGACAGGGGAGACCTACGAGCAGTACTTC.

A remark on this clone: This sequence is one base from a far larger clone and is likely a read error. The identical CDR3 is also encoded by other nucleotide sequences in the sample. The chain combines TRBV7-9 with TRBJ1-1; possibly TRBD1 for D (6 bases). V lost 5 bases to trimming and J lost 1 base, with 11 bases between them. Germline V gene lookup returns CDR1 SEHNR and CDR2 FQNEAQ (reference sequence). The CDR3 extends over 14 amino acids. The CDR3 DNA sequence: TGTGCCAGCAGCGATCGGGACAAGAACACTGAAGCTTTCTTT. Its protein is CASSDRDKNTEAFF.

The chain links TRBV9 to TRBJ2-2; D possibly uses TRBD1 or TRBD2 (5 bases each). Germline-derived CDR1 and CDR2 are SGDLS and YYNGEE. This CDR3 is built from 14 residues. The ends were cut back, 8 bases at V and 1 base at J, with 12 bases in the middle. Written as DNA, the CDR3 is TGTGCCAGTGGGGGAGTGGAGAACACCGGGGAGCTGTTTTTT. This encodes CASGGVENTGELFF. The variable domain in full, with the rest retrieved from reference TRBV9 and TRBJ2-2, is DSGVTQTPKHLITATGQRVTLRCSPRSGDLSVYWYQQSLDQGLQFLIQYYNGEERAKGNILERFSAQQFPDLHSELNLSSLELGDSALYFCASGGVENTGELFFGEGSRLTVL.

The chain employs TRBV18 and TRBJ2-7, with 7 bases fitting TRBD1. J lost 5 bases, V lost 2 bases, and 0 bases had no gene match. The CDR3 covers 12 residues. Germline-derived CDR1 and CDR2 are KGHSH and LQKENI. The CDR3 reads CASSPRGHEQYF. CDR3 nucleotide sequence: TGTGCCAGCTCACCAAGGGGGCACGAGCAGTACTTC.

The chain joins TRBV27 to TRBJ2-5; D ambiguous. The CDR3 runs 13 residues. The V and J ends lost 1 base and 0 bases respectively, with 3 bases between them. CDR1 MNHEY and CDR2 SMNVEV come from the germline V gene (reference sequence). Here the CDR3 reads CASSLLYQETQYF. The CDR3 nucleotides read TGTGCCAGCAGTTTATTGTACCAAGAGACCCAGTACTTC.

J is TRBJ2-7 and V is TRBV5-1; either TRBD1 or TRBD2 may fit D (5 bases each). Germline lookup yields CDR1 SGHRS and CDR2 YFSETQ. Trimming pared 1 base from V and 3 bases from J, leaving 14 bases between. The CDR3 has 15 residues. The CDR3 DNA follows: TGCGCCAGCAGCTTGACCGGGACGGCCGACTACGAGCAGTACTTC. It codes for CASSLTGTADYEQYF.

Remarks on this clone: The CDR3 end shows no conserved phenylalanine or tryptophan, and so a read error is likely. The CDR3: CASSLAGYGYTI. The DNA for the CDR3 is TGTGCCAGCAGTTTGGCAGGCTATGGCTACACCATC. The rearrangement joins TRBV28 to TRBJ1-2; D not certain. This CDR3 region has 12 residues. V was trimmed by 3 bases and J by 4 bases, leaving 6 bases between them. The germline gives CDR1 MDHEN, CDR2 SYDVKM.

This clone was detected a few times. The chain has TRBV7-9 and TRBJ2-7; 7 nucleotides align to TRBD2. V lost 7 bases, J lost 2 bases, and 8 bases stayed unmatched. The CDR3 consists of 14 residues. Germline V gene lookup returns CDR1 SEHNR and CDR2 FQNEAQ (reference sequence). The CDR3 DNA sequence: TGTGCCAGCACCTCGGGGGGAGGGCCCTACGAGCAGTACTTC. Translating it yields CASTSGGGPYEQYF.

The chain employs TRBV28 and TRBJ2-7; TRBD1 aligns across 7 bases. Germline CDR1 is MDHEN and CDR2 is SYDVKM. J lost 3 bases, V lost 5 bases, and 10 bases had no gene match. This CDR3 has 15 residues. This CDR3 is CASSTAGTAYYEQYF. In nucleotides, the CDR3 is TGTGCCAGCAGTACCGCCGGGACAGCCTACTACGAGCAGTACTTC. Complete variable domain (other parts from reference TRBV28 and TRBJ2-7): DVKVTQSSRYLVKRTGEKVFLECVQDMDHENMFWYRQDPGLGLRLIYFSYDVKMKEKGDIPEGYSVSREKKERFSLILESASTNQTSMYLCASSTAGTAYYEQYFGPGTRLTVT.

This sequence joins TRBV20-1 and TRBJ2-7; D is perhaps TRBD2 (5 bases). The CDR3 runs to 11 residues. Germline lookup yields CDR1 DFQATT and CDR2 SNEGSKA (reference sequence). V lost 5 bases, J lost 2 bases, and 7 bases lay in between. The CDR3 sequence is CSAGLPYEQYF. The CDR3 bases are TGCAGTGCTGGACTCCCCTACGAGCAGTACTTC.

With regard to this clone: This likely stems from a read error, as it lies one base from a far larger clone. V and J are TRBV28 and TRBJ1-2; D perhaps matches TRBD1 (6 bases). CDR1 is MDHEN, CDR2 SYDVKM, per germline. CDR3 length: 14 residues. The CDR3 nucleotides are TGTGCCAGCAGTCGGCAGGGGTTTAACTATGGCCACACCTTC. This sequence encodes CASSRQGFNYGHTF.

This sequence joins TRBV5-1 and TRBJ1-2, with TRBD1 matching 7 bases. CDR3 length: 16 amino acids. The germline gives CDR1 SGHRS, CDR2 YFSETQ. V was pared by 5 bases and J by 0 bases, with 10 bases of the junction left unmatched. The DNA for the CDR3 is TGCGCCAGCAGACCTACAGGGGCGCGGGCTAACTATGGCTACACCTTC. It translates to CASRPTGARANYGYTF.

In its sample, this clone was seen once. The chain couples TRBV5-4 to TRBJ2-1; maybe TRBD2 (6 bases). This CDR3 is built from 14 residues. With 3 bases removed from V and 0 bases from J, the gap between germline ends came to 7 bases. Per the germline V gene, CDR1 is SGHNT and CDR2 is YYREEE (reference sequence). The CDR3 coding sequence is TGTGCCAGCAGCTCCGGGGGCTCCTACAATGAGCAGTTCTTC. Its protein product is CASSSGGSYNEQFF.

For this clone: A far larger clone is off by one base, so a read error is likely. The sample carries other DNA sequences with the same CDR3. The V and J genes are TRBV28 and TRBJ1-3; D unclear. The germline V and J ends were trimmed by 3 bases and 2 bases, with 11 bases remaining between them. CDR1 is MDHEN, CDR2 SYDVKM, per germline. This CDR3 is built from 15 residues. The CDR3 sequence is CASSLTRVTGNTIYF. CDR3 nucleotides: TGTGCCAGCAGTTTGACAAGGGTCACTGGAAACACCATATATTTT. Drawing the rest from reference TRBV28 and TRBJ1-3, the complete variable domain is DVKVTQSSRYLVKRTGEKVFLECVQDMDHENMFWYRQDPGLGLRLIYFSYDVKMKEKGDIPEGYSVSREKKERFSLILESASTNQTSMYLCASSLTRVTGNTIYFGEGSWLTVV.

In this sample, this clone turned up a few times. The likely explanation is a read error, given a far larger clone one base away. The same CDR3 can be traced to other DNA sequences in this sample. The chain's CDR3 is CASSQDEGSGSNEQFF. CDR3 nucleotides: TGTGCTAGCAGCCAAGATGAAGGTAGCGGGAGCAATGAGCAGTTCTTC. The chain recombines TRBV4-2 with TRBJ2-1, with TRBD2 matching over 9 bases. Germline V CDR1 and CDR2: LGHNA, YNFKEQ. The CDR3 spans 16 residues.

This clone showed up many times. This rearrangement joins TRBV19 to TRBJ1-1, with D possibly being TRBD1 (6 bases). The CDR3 runs to 15 residues. CDR1 and CDR2 from the germline V gene are LNHDA and SQIVND (reference sequence). Trimming left V 7 bases short and J 0 bases short, with 15 bases between. In DNA, the CDR3 is TGTGCCAGTACCCCCCAGGGGCACTTGAACACTGAAGCTTTCTTT. As protein: CASTPQGHLNTEAFF.

The CDR3 region is CASSLWWGGETQYF. The CDR3, as DNA: TGTGCCAGCAGTTTATGGTGGGGTGGGGAGACCCAGTACTTC. The gene calls are TRBV27 and TRBJ2-5; D is uncertain. The CDR3 consists of 14 residues. Trimming pared 1 base from V and 5 bases from J, leaving 11 bases between. The germline CDR1 and CDR2 sequences are MNHEY and SMNVEV (reference sequence).

This clone was recorded a few times. This chain links TRBV28 with TRBJ1-2; 8 positions agree with TRBD1. The germline V gene has CDR1 MDHEN and CDR2 SYDVKM. The CDR3 loop spans 13 amino acids. The V gene end was trimmed by 5 bases and the J gene end by 8 bases; junction bases not matched to a gene: 7. This CDR3 is CASSDGTGPGYTF. The CDR3 DNA follows: TGTGCCAGCAGTGACGGGACAGGCCCCGGCTACACCTTC.

In regard to this clone: A far bigger clonotype differs at one base, so this is likely a read error. This chain links TRBV30 with TRBJ2-5, with 12 bases aligning to TRBD1. Germline V lookup: CDR1 GTSNPN, CDR2 SVGIG (reference sequence). This CDR3 is built from 19 residues. The CDR3 region is CACSVLKKGQGAGQETQYF. The CDR3 DNA sequence: TGTGCCTGTAGTGTACTGAAAAAGGGACAGGGGGCGGGCCAAGAGACCCAGTACTTC.

The J gene is TRBJ2-2, the V gene TRBV6-5, with 7 bases fitting TRBD1. CDR1 is MNHEY, CDR2 SVGAGI, per germline. V shed 4 bases and J 4 bases; nucleotides not matched to a gene: 6. The CDR3 is 15 amino acids. CDR3 in DNA: TGTGCCAGCAGTTTCACAGGGGCCGGCACCGGGGAGCTGTTTTTT. It encodes CASSFTGAGTGELFF.

The chain recombines TRBV9 with TRBJ2-1, with no clear D. From germline, CDR1 is SGDLS and CDR2 YYNGEE. V was clipped by 0 bases and J by 9 bases, with 10 bases between them. The CDR3 is 13 amino acids. CDR3 protein: CASSVGGMGEQFF. DNA of the CDR3: TGTGCCAGCAGCGTAGGTGGGATGGGTGAGCAGTTCTTC.

The chain recombines TRBV5-1 with TRBJ2-7; 9 nucleotides line up with TRBD2. The ends lost 2 bases at V and 5 bases at J; junction bases unmatched: 11. The CDR3 extends over 16 amino acids. The germline gives CDR1 SGHRS, CDR2 YFSETQ. This CDR3 reads CASSFSGLAGSDEQYF. In nucleotides, the CDR3 is TGCGCCAGCAGCTTTTCAGGTCTAGCGGGGAGCGACGAGCAGTACTTC.

This clone has only a few counts. The rearrangement joins TRBV5-4 to TRBJ2-5, with 7 bases fitting TRBD2. The CDR3 runs 14 residues. Germline-derived CDR1 and CDR2 are SGHNT and YYREEE (reference sequence). The ends lost 5 bases at V and 4 bases at J; junction bases unmatched: 8. CDR3 region: CASSREGRVETQYF. CDR3 bases: TGTGCCAGCAGTAGGGAGGGCCGGGTAGAGACCCAGTACTTC.